The 28 T cell receptor beta chains presented below share a single source sample, sequenced in a study of T cells in Graves' hyperthyroidism and ophthalmopathy. The investigators amplified TCR beta CDR3 regions from RNA transcripts. The primer set for the first-round RT-PCR of the TCR CDR3 was HTBI. TCRdb used MiXCR to reprocess the multiplex PCR reads, holding one entry per CDR3 protein. In the table there are 610,000 or so distinct CDR3 sequences, around 45% of which are singletons. The sequenced sample consisted of peripheral blood or thyroid tissue (not recorded which). The receptors were gathered from a woman under 30 with Graves' hyperthyroidism.

This clonotype was counted only a few times. The chain combines TRBV7-9 with TRBJ2-7; a possible D gene is TRBD1 (5 bases). V shed 6 bases and J shed 0 bases, with 12 bases lying between them. This CDR3 region has 14 residues. Per the germline V gene, CDR1 is SEHNR and CDR2 is FQNEAQ (reference sequence). The CDR3: CASSPTGPSYEQYF. The CDR3 DNA is TGTGCCAGCAGTCCCACAGGTCCCTCCTACGAGCAGTACTTC.

The chain employs TRBV5-4 and TRBJ2-5; D gene uncertain. The V end was cut by 4 bases, the J end by 5 bases, with 12 bases between. This CDR3 is built from 13 residues. The germline CDR1 and CDR2 sequences are SGHNT and YYREEE (reference sequence). The CDR3 here is CASSQEASETQYF. CDR3 in DNA: TGTGCCAGCAGCCAAGAAGCCTCGGAGACCCAGTACTTC.

This rearrangement joins TRBV6-1 to TRBJ2-7; D may be TRBD1 (5 bases). The end of the DNA fits TRBJ2-1 better, so the J call may be wrong. CDR3 size: 14 residues. CDR1 and CDR2 from the germline V gene are MNHNS and SASEGT. The CDR3 protein is CASSVGQGFNEQFF. Here the CDR3 DNA reads TGTGCCAGCAGTGTGGGTCAGGGTTTCAATGAGCAGTTCTTC.

This sequence joins TRBV20-1 and TRBJ1-1; D ambiguous. The CDR3 is 13 residues long. Germline lookup yields CDR1 DFQATT and CDR2 SNEGSKA (reference sequence). V was shortened by 5 bases and J by 8 bases, with 18 bases between the two germline ends. DNA for the CDR3: TGCAGTGCTGCGACTAGCGGGATCCCCGAAGCTTTCTTT. Encoded protein: CSAATSGIPEAFF.

The V gene is TRBV24-1, the J gene TRBJ2-7, with D hard to call. There are 17 residues in the CDR3. Per the germline V gene, CDR1 is KGHDR and CDR2 is SFDVKD. Trimming cost V 0 bases and J 0 bases, with 14 bases left between them. The DNA of the CDR3 is TGTGCCACCAGTGATTTGGGGCGGCCCCGGAGCTCCTACGAGCAGTACTTC. This codes for CATSDLGRPRSSYEQYF.

This clonotype was picked up many times. The chain uses TRBV6-2 or TRBV6-3 and TRBJ2-5; D gene uncertain. The CDR3 spans 15 residues. Trimming left V 3 bases short and J 2 bases short, with 13 bases between. Germline CDR1 reads MNHEY; CDR2 reads SVGEGT. The chain's CDR3 is CASSYPMTAQETQYF. DNA for the CDR3: TGTGCCAGCAGTTATCCGATGACCGCTCAAGAGACCCAGTACTTC.

This clonotype was counted many times. This CDR3 is CASSFAGLGMGEQYF. The CDR3 DNA follows: TGTGCCAGCAGTTTCGCCGGACTGGGGATGGGGGAGCAGTACTTC. The chain uses TRBV12-3 or TRBV12-4 and TRBJ2-7, with D perhaps matching TRBD2 (5 bases). V shed 3 bases and J shed 7 bases, with 19 bases lying between them. This CDR3 contains 15 residues.

J is TRBJ1-5 and V is TRBV19; D uncertain. Germline V gene sequence: CDR1 LNHDA, CDR2 SQIVND (reference sequence). The V gene lost 5 bases and the J gene lost 4 bases, with 9 bases spanning the gap. The CDR3 is 13 residues long. The CDR3 is CASSARGNQPQHF. DNA for the CDR3: TGTGCCAGTAGTGCTCGGGGAAATCAGCCCCAGCATTTT.

This clonotype has more than one count but fewer than ten. Since the CDR3 does not end with the conserved phenylalanine or tryptophan, this likely comes from a read error. The limits of the CDR3 on the DNA are not certain, so only TCRdb's listed CDR3 is given. This chain uses TRBV9 with TRBJ1-6. Inclusive of both ends, the CDR3 amounts to 10 amino acids. Germline V CDR1 and CDR2: SGDLS, YYNGEE. CDR3 sequence: CASSVGPPAG.

The gene calls are TRBV15 and TRBJ2-5; D is perhaps TRBD1 (5 bases). Germline V gives CDR1 LNHNV, CDR2 YYDKDF (reference sequence). This CDR3 has 17 amino acids. V lost 0 bases and J 2 bases, leaving 16 bases between the germline ends. The CDR3 loop is CATSRDIGRVGQETQYF. Written as DNA, the CDR3 is TGTGCCACCAGCAGAGATATCGGCAGGGTTGGACAAGAGACCCAGTACTTC.

Only a few counts were recorded for this clonotype. The rearrangement joins TRBV27 to TRBJ1-1; TRBD1 aligns across 8 bases. The ends lost 5 bases at V and 1 base at J; junction bases unmatched: 3. Germline CDR1 and CDR2: MNHEY and SMNVEV (reference sequence). This CDR3 spans 14 amino acids. The CDR3 DNA reads TGTGCCAGCAGTCGGACAGGGAAGAACACTGAAGCTTTCTTT. Amino acid sequence: CASSRTGKNTEAFF.

In its sample, this clonotype was seen many times. The rearrangement uses TRBV7-2 and TRBJ1-6; unclear D gene. The CDR3 length is 15 residues. The germline gives CDR1 SGHTA, CDR2 FQGNSA. V dropped 4 bases and J dropped 7 bases, with 14 bases sitting between them. In nucleotides, the CDR3 is TGTGCCAGCAGCTCTCTCGAACCCGTCAATTCACCCCTCCACTTT. Its translation is CASSSLEPVNSPLHF.

The chain links TRBV11-2 to TRBJ2-1; a weak D match, TRBD2 (5 bases). This CDR3 has 13 amino acids. The V and J ends lost 8 bases and 7 bases respectively, with 15 bases between them. Germline loops: CDR1 SGHAT, CDR2 FQNNGV. The CDR3 DNA reads as TGTGCCAGCGACTCCCGGACTGGAAATGAGCAGTTCTTC. Translation: CASDSRTGNEQFF.

The gene calls are TRBV3-1 and TRBJ2-5; D is unresolved. The CDR3 sequence is 14 residues long. V was pared by 4 bases and J by 1 base, with 10 bases between. Germline CDR1 is LGHDT and CDR2 is YNNKEL (reference sequence). The DNA for the CDR3 is TGTGCCAGCAGCCGACTGGAAGGCCAAGAGACCCAGTACTTC. Translated: CASSRLEGQETQYF.

This clonotype was seen at least ten times. This chain joins TRBV19 and TRBJ1-3, with 7 bases fitting TRBD1. The CDR3 sequence is 16 residues long. After removal of 6 bases from V and 1 base from J, the junction contained 9 bases not matched to a gene. The V gene's germline CDR1 is LNHDA and CDR2 SQIVND (reference sequence). Here the CDR3 DNA reads TGTGCCAGTAGAGGAATGGACAGGCCGTCTGGAAACACCATATATTTT. Residues: CASRGMDRPSGNTIYF. Drawing the rest from reference TRBV19 and TRBJ1-3, the complete variable domain is DGGITQSPKYLFRKEGQNVTLSCEQNLNHDAMYWYRQDPGQGLRLIYYSQIVNDFQKGDIAEGYSVSREKKESFPLTVTSAQKNPTAFYLCASRGMDRPSGNTIYFGEGSWLTVV.

CDR3 residues: CASSYSGVSTETQYF. CDR3 bases: TGTGCCAGCAGTTACTCAGGGGTTAGCACAGAGACCCAGTACTTC. This chain uses TRBV2 with TRBJ2-5; TRBD1 is a possible D gene (6 bases). The CDR3 spans 15 residues. Trimming removed 5 bases at V and 4 bases at J, with 17 bases between. The germline V gene encodes CDR1 SNHLY and CDR2 FYNNEI.

The chain couples TRBV14 to TRBJ2-7; the D call may be TRBD1 or TRBD2 (5 bases each). Germline CDR1 and CDR2: SGHDN and FVKESK. This CDR3 is built from 15 residues. Trimming shortened V by 4 bases and J by 3 bases, and 16 bases separated the two germline ends. The CDR3 DNA reads as TGTGCCAGCAGCCGCAGACGGGACCCAATCTACGAGCAGTACTTC. As protein: CASSRRRDPIYEQYF.

The V and J genes are TRBV20-1 and TRBJ1-2, with D possibly being TRBD1 (6 bases). CDR1 and CDR2 from the germline V gene are DFQATT and SNEGSKA (reference sequence). Trimming shortened V by 6 bases and J by 8 bases, and 19 bases separated the two germline ends. This CDR3 comprises 13 residues. CDR3 in DNA: TGCAGTGCAGGCGGGTTGGCAGGGGAAGGCTACACCTTC. This sequence encodes CSAGGLAGEGYTF.

This clonotype was detected only a few times. Because the CDR3's place on the DNA is in doubt, the DNA is left out and the CDR3 is given as listed by TCRdb. This sequence joins TRBV7-8 and TRBJ2-2. Germline CDR1 reads SGHVS; CDR2 reads FQNEAQ. The CDR3 length equals 12 residues, ends included. The CDR3: CASSLSPGSCFF.

About this clonotype itself: One end of the junction is discordant with germline, which a read error may explain. The V and J genes are TRBV18 and TRBJ1-3, with a weak D call TRBD1 (6 bases). Germline lookup yields CDR1 KGHSH and CDR2 LQKENI. CDR3 length equals 18 residues. CDR3 DNA sequence: TGTGCCAACTCACCACCGCGACAGGCCGCTGGCTCTGGAAACACCATATATTTT. Translating it yields CANSPPRQAAGSGNTIYF.

J is TRBJ1-4 and V is TRBV29-1; 7 bases agree with TRBD1. Germline V gene lookup returns CDR1 SQVTM and CDR2 ANQGSEA. The CDR3 is 14 amino acids. V trimming: 4 bases; J trimming: 5 bases; junction bases outside the gene matches: 7. CDR3 nucleotide sequence: TGCAGCGTTGTAGGAGGGACAGTGAATGAAAAACTGTTTTTT. Amino acid sequence: CSVVGGTVNEKLFF.

Many counts were recorded for this clonotype. This rearrangement joins TRBV2 to TRBJ2-7; 8 nucleotides match TRBD2. J lost 5 bases, V lost 8 bases, and 11 bases had no gene match. The germline gives CDR1 SNHLY, CDR2 FYNNEI. The CDR3 has 14 amino acids. The chain's CDR3 is CASASGGGLHEQYF. The CDR3 DNA follows: TGTGCCAGCGCCTCGGGGGGGGGCCTCCACGAGCAGTACTTC.

The chain uses TRBV29-1 and TRBJ2-7; TRBD1 aligns across 8 bases. The J call may be mistaken, given a closer DNA end match to TRBJ2-1. Per germline, CDR1 SQVTM and CDR2 ANQGSEA. The CDR3 is 13 amino acids. The CDR3 region is CSVAQGQGNEQFF. The CDR3 nucleotides read TGCAGCGTTGCCCAAGGACAGGGCAATGAGCAGTTCTTC.

The V gene is TRBV4-1, the J gene TRBJ1-2; 9 positions match TRBD1. Germline lookup yields CDR1 MGHRA and CDR2 YSYEKL. The CDR3 is 17 amino acids. Germline trimming cut 0 bases from V and 4 bases from J; bases unmatched to any gene: 9. The CDR3 DNA is TGCGCCAGCAGCCAAGAGATCTCCGGGACAGGGACCTATGGCTACACCTTC. It encodes CASSQEISGTGTYGYTF.

DNA of the CDR3: TGCGCCAGCAGCTCTACCTCGGGAGATGGCTACACCTTC. This encodes CASSSTSGDGYTF. The rearrangement uses TRBV5-1 and TRBJ1-2; D uncertain. Germline V gene lookup returns CDR1 SGHRS and CDR2 YFSETQ. The CDR3 runs to 13 residues. Deletions cut 3 bases from V and 6 bases from J, with 12 bases between.

The V and J genes are TRBV29-1 and TRBJ1-6; no firm D call. The CDR3 runs 13 residues. The V gene's germline CDR1 is SQVTM and CDR2 ANQGSEA. The V end was cut by 6 bases, the J end by 1 base, with 7 bases between. DNA for the CDR3: TGCAGCGTGAAACAGTCCTATAATTCACCCCTCCACTTT. It codes for CSVKQSYNSPLHF.

This clonotype was counted at least ten times. The CDR3 region is CASSILGQEIASGQPQHF. The CDR3 DNA sequence: TGTGCCAGTAGCATATTAGGACAGGAGATAGCGTCGGGTCAGCCCCAGCATTTT. The chain is built from TRBV19 and TRBJ1-5; the match to TRBD1 covers 7 bases. In germline, CDR1 is LNHDA, CDR2 SQIVND (reference sequence). The CDR3 is made up of 18 amino acids. J lost 6 bases, V lost 6 bases, and 20 bases had no gene match.

This chain uses TRBV20-1 with TRBJ1-5; 9 nucleotides align to TRBD1. The CDR3 totals 13 residues. Germline CDR1 DFQATT, CDR2 SNEGSKA (reference sequence). The CDR3: CSPGGQGFWPQHF. The DNA of the CDR3 is TGCAGCCCGGGGGGACAGGGATTTTGGCCCCAGCATTTT.